This is a list of T cell receptor beta chains from one sample in a study of OX40 agonist ivuxolimab in advanced cancers. Generated by immunoSEQ multiplex PCR, the TCRdb table keeps only in-frame clones and is missing some. The repertoire holds 30,000 to 45,000 clones, with 75% to 90% as singletons. The specimen was CD4+ or CD8+ T cells sorted from blood, collected in a trial of the OX40 agonist ivuxolimab. The receptors here all came from an adult with an advanced solid tumor such as melanoma, head and neck, liver or kidney cancer. Both conserved end residues are part of each CDR3. The D gene is left open where the match is weak. Clone size is shown for a subset of rows, as once, few, many or a class of expanded clone.

clone size: .
J gene: TRBJ1-6
V gene: TRBV19
D gene: .
CDR3 length: 12
CDR3 protein: CASSTGPSALHF
CDR3 DNA: TGTGCCAGTAGTACCGGACCCTCCGCCCTCCACTTT

clone size: .
J gene: TRBJ2-2
V gene: TRBV7-8
D gene: TRBD1
CDR3 length: 15
CDR3 protein: CASSIGTGNTGELFF
CDR3 DNA: TGTGCCAGCAGCATAGGGACAGGGAACACCGGGGAGCTGTTTTTT

clone size: few
J gene: TRBJ1-2
V gene: TRBV7-9
D gene: TRBD1
CDR3 length: 14
CDR3 protein: CASSRGQGNNGYTF
CDR3 DNA: TGTGCCAGCAGCCGGGGACAGGGGAATAATGGCTACACCTTC

clone size: .
J gene: TRBJ2-5
V gene: TRBV4-2
D gene: TRBD1
CDR3 length: 15
CDR3 protein: CASSQGTGVMETQYF
CDR3 DNA: TGTGCCAGCAGCCAAGGGACAGGGGTTATGGAGACCCAGTACTTC

clone size: .
J gene: TRBJ1-1
V gene: TRBV5-1
D gene: TRBD1
CDR3 length: 13
CDR3 protein: CASSFQGDTEAFF
CDR3 DNA: TGCGCCAGCAGCTTTCAGGGGGACACTGAAGCTTTCTTT

clone size: .
J gene: TRBJ1-1
V gene: TRBV4-1
D gene: .
CDR3 length: 14
CDR3 protein: CASSQVRQNTEAFF
CDR3 DNA: TGCGCCAGCAGCCAAGTAAGGCAGAACACTGAAGCTTTCTTT

clone size: .
J gene: TRBJ1-2
V gene: TRBV4-2
D gene: .
CDR3 length: 12
CDR3 protein: CASSQDRGGYTF
CDR3 DNA: TGTGCCAGCAGCCAAGATAGAGGTGGCTACACCTTC

clone size: .
J gene: TRBJ1-1
V gene: TRBV6-1
D gene: TRBD1
CDR3 length: 13
CDR3 protein: CASSGRQGTEAFF
CDR3 DNA: TGTGCCAGCAGTGGACGACAGGGAACTGAAGCTTTCTTT

clone size: .
J gene: TRBJ1-3
V gene: TRBV7-3
D gene: .
CDR3 length: 16
CDR3 protein: CASSKGPLDSGNTIYF
CDR3 DNA: TGTGCCAGCAGCAAAGGCCCCCTGGACAGTGGAAACACCATATATTTT

clone size: .
J gene: TRBJ1-6
V gene: TRBV19
D gene: .
CDR3 length: 13
CDR3 protein: CASSFSAGSPLHF
CDR3 DNA: TGTGCCAGTAGTTTCTCCGCAGGATCACCCCTCCACTTT

clone size: .
J gene: TRBJ1-1
V gene: TRBV29-1
D gene: .
CDR3 length: 14
CDR3 protein: CSVPGTPGTPEAFF
CDR3 DNA: TGCAGCGTACCCGGGACACCGGGAACCCCTGAAGCTTTCTTT

clone size: .
J gene: TRBJ2-6
V gene: TRBV10-3
D gene: TRBD1
CDR3 length: 17
CDR3 protein: CAISGDRGSSGANVLTF
CDR3 DNA: TGTGCCATCAGTGGGGACAGGGGGAGCTCTGGGGCCAACGTCCTGACTTTC

clone size: .
J gene: TRBJ2-3
V gene: TRBV6-5
D gene: TRBD2
CDR3 length: 16
CDR3 protein: CASSYRAGGPTDTQYF
CDR3 DNA: TGTGCCAGCAGTTACAGGGCGGGAGGGCCTACAGATACGCAGTATTTT

clone size: few
J gene: TRBJ2-7
V gene: TRBV28
D gene: TRBD2
CDR3 length: 15
CDR3 protein: CASSSQTGLGYEQYF
CDR3 DNA: TGTGCCAGCAGTTCTCAGACGGGACTAGGGTACGAGCAGTACTTC

clone size: .
J gene: TRBJ2-5
V gene: TRBV7-2
D gene: TRBD1
CDR3 length: 17
CDR3 protein: CASSLVGTGALQETQYF
CDR3 DNA: TGTGCCAGCAGCTTAGTGGGGACAGGGGCCCTACAAGAGACCCAGTACTTC

clone size: .
J gene: TRBJ1-2
V gene: TRBV11-2
D gene: TRBD1
CDR3 length: 18
CDR3 protein: CASSLLPPRQGVPYGYTF
CDR3 DNA: TGTGCCAGCAGCTTACTTCCGCCCCGACAGGGGGTTCCTTATGGCTACACCTTC

clone size: .
J gene: TRBJ1-1
V gene: TRBV11-2
D gene: .
CDR3 length: 13
CDR3 protein: CASSLFERPEAFF
CDR3 DNA: TGTGCCAGCAGCCTTTTCGAGAGGCCTGAAGCTTTCTTT

clone size: .
J gene: TRBJ1-4
V gene: TRBV2
D gene: .
CDR3 length: 12
CDR3 protein: CASNPGGEKLFF
CDR3 DNA: TGTGCCAGCAATCCAGGTGGTGAAAAACTGTTTTTT

clone size: once
J gene: TRBJ2-5
V gene: TRBV7-3
D gene: .
CDR3 length: 14
CDR3 protein: CASSPDGGGETQYF
CDR3 DNA: TGTGCCAGCAGCCCCGATGGTGGGGGAGAGACCCAGTACTTC

clone size: .
J gene: TRBJ1-2
V gene: TRBV19
D gene: .
CDR3 length: 15
CDR3 protein: CASTSGDTPNYGYTF
CDR3 DNA: .

clone size: .
J gene: TRBJ1-4
V gene: TRBV5-1
D gene: .
CDR3 length: 16
CDR3 protein: CASSLEPDVANEKLFF
CDR3 DNA: TGCGCCAGCAGCTTAGAGCCCGACGTAGCTAATGAAAAACTGTTTTTT

clone size: .
J gene: TRBJ2-5
V gene: TRBV18
D gene: .
CDR3 length: 13
CDR3 protein: CASSAASLETQYF
CDR3 DNA: TGTGCCAGCTCCGCGGCTAGCTTAGAGACCCAGTACTTC